This is a list of T cell receptor beta chains from one sample in a study of blood T cell repertoires in COVID-19. TCRdb's copy holds only in-frame clones and misses some; the assay was immunoSEQ multiplex PCR. This sample has 250,000 to 300,000 clones, with approximately 88% found just once. Sequencing was carried out using PBMCs or T cells enriched from blood (not recorded which). The origin of the receptors is a woman in her forties who had recovered from COVID-19. The CDR3 runs from the conserved cysteine through the conserved F or W. D genes are given only for firm matches. Rows may omit the clone size; those that give it use once, few, many or a size class.

CDR3: CASSRTSEAFF
DNA: TGTGCCAGCAGTCGGACATCTGAAGCTTTCTTT
D: -
V: TRBV2
size: -
length: 11
J: TRBJ1-1

CDR3: CASSTWDRPYGYTF
DNA: TGTGCCAGCTCAACATGGGACAGACCCTATGGCTACACCTTC
D: TRBD1
V: TRBV18
size: -
length: 14
J: TRBJ1-2

CDR3: CASSLRWGPSTDTQYF
DNA: TGTGCCAGCAGCTTGAGGTGGGGGCCGTCCACAGATACGCAGTATTTT
D: -
V: TRBV5-5
size: -
length: 16
J: TRBJ2-3

CDR3: CASSPVGQVGTEAFF
DNA: TGTGCCAGCAGCCCGGTTGGACAGGTTGGGACTGAAGCTTTCTTT
D: TRBD1
V: TRBV5-4
size: -
length: 15
J: TRBJ1-1

CDR3: CASSSAGGEQYF
DNA: TGTGCCAGCAGCTCCGCGGGAGGGGAGCAGTACTTC
D: TRBD2
V: TRBV7-9
size: -
length: 12
J: TRBJ2-7

CDR3: CASSGGEGARTEAFF
DNA: TGTGCCAGCAGCGGCGGAGAGGGGGCGAGGACTGAAGCTTTCTTT
D: TRBD1
V: TRBV9
size: -
length: 15
J: TRBJ1-1

CDR3: CASSPTGTRYGYTF
DNA: TGTGCCAGCAGCCCCACCGGGACACGGTATGGCTACACCTTC
D: -
V: TRBV3-1/TRBV3-2
size: -
length: 14
J: TRBJ1-2

CDR3: CASSLIVDTGELFF
DNA: TGTGCCAGCAGCTTAATAGTGGACACCGGGGAGCTGTTTTTT
D: -
V: TRBV5-4
size: -
length: 14
J: TRBJ2-2

CDR3: CASSSKQGSTDTQYF
DNA: TGTGCCAGCAGCTCGAAACAGGGGAGCACAGATACGCAGTATTTT
D: TRBD1
V: TRBV5-4
size: -
length: 15
J: TRBJ2-3

CDR3: CASSFTPGQETEAFF
DNA: TGCGCCAGCAGCTTCACCCCGGGACAGGAGACTGAAGCTTTCTTT
D: TRBD1
V: TRBV5-1
size: -
length: 15
J: TRBJ1-1

CDR3: CASSQDLFRANAEAFF
DNA: TGCGCCAGCAGCCAAGATCTTTTCAGGGCGAACGCTGAAGCTTTCTTT
D: -
V: TRBV4-1
size: -
length: 16
J: TRBJ1-1

CDR3: CASRGQGGGTDTQYF
DNA: TGTGCCAGCAGAGGACAGGGTGGGGGCACAGATACGCAGTATTTT
D: TRBD1
V: TRBV9
size: -
length: 15
J: TRBJ2-3

CDR3: CASSIGTSGGSETQYF
DNA: TGCGCCAGCAGCATCGGGACTAGCGGGGGATCGGAGACCCAGTACTTC
D: TRBD2
V: TRBV5-1
size: -
length: 16
J: TRBJ2-5

CDR3: CASSLSGEGVVKFF
DNA: TGTGCCAGCAGCTTAAGTGGGGAGGGAGTGGTGAAGTTCTTC
D: TRBD2
V: TRBV7-3
size: -
length: 14
J: TRBJ2-1

CDR3: CASGLQGDRSGYTF
DNA: TGCGCCAGCGGATTACAGGGGGACCGAAGTGGCTACACCTTC
D: TRBD1
V: TRBV5-1
size: -
length: 14
J: TRBJ1-2

CDR3: CASGRQGIYEQYF
DNA: TGCGCCAGCGGCCGACAGGGGATTTACGAGCAGTACTTC
D: TRBD1
V: TRBV10-1
size: -
length: 13
J: TRBJ2-7

CDR3: CASTATMGGQGVTEAFF
DNA: TGTGCCAGCACCGCTACCATGGGCGGGCAGGGGGTGACTGAAGCTTTCTTT
D: TRBD1
V: TRBV7-9
size: -
length: 17
J: TRBJ1-1

CDR3: CASRERTSGRLNYEQYF
DNA: TGTGCCAGCAGGGAAAGGACTAGCGGGAGGCTCAACTACGAGCAGTACTTC
D: TRBD2
V: TRBV28
size: -
length: 17
J: TRBJ2-7

CDR3: CASSRTSGGRSSTDTQYF
DNA: TGTGCCAGCAGCCGTACTAGCGGGGGGCGCTCTAGCACAGATACGCAGTATTTT
D: TRBD2
V: TRBV5-8
size: -
length: 18
J: TRBJ2-3

CDR3: CASSESGRESSYNSPLHF
DNA: TGTGCCAGCAGTGAATCGGGCAGGGAAAGCTCCTATAATTCACCCCTCCACTTT
D: -
V: TRBV2
size: -
length: 18
J: TRBJ1-6

CDR3: CASSKNHPGNTEAFF
DNA: TGTGCCAGTAGTAAGAACCATCCGGGGAACACTGAAGCTTTCTTT
D: -
V: TRBV19
size: few
length: 15
J: TRBJ1-1

CDR3: CASSLSSGSLKGEQYF
DNA: TGTGCCAGCAGCTTAAGTAGCGGGAGCCTTAAAGGGGAGCAGTACTTC
D: TRBD2
V: TRBV7-9
size: once
length: 16
J: TRBJ2-7

CDR3: CASSSGGGWTGELFF
DNA: TGTGCCAGCAGCTCAGGGGGTGGTTGGACCGGGGAGCTGTTTTTT
D: TRBD1
V: TRBV11-3
size: -
length: 15
J: TRBJ2-2

CDR3: CASSLVRQGGPQETQYF
DNA: TGCGCCAGCAGCTTGGTGCGACAGGGGGGACCCCAAGAGACCCAGTACTTC
D: TRBD1
V: TRBV5-1
size: -
length: 17
J: TRBJ2-5

CDR3: CASGLAPGLAGGPGTGELFF
DNA: TGTGCTAGTGGTTTAGCGCCGGGACTAGCGGGAGGCCCGGGCACCGGGGAGCTGTTTTTT
D: TRBD2
V: TRBV12-5
size: -
length: 20
J: TRBJ2-2

CDR3: CSAALGTGRSYEQYF
DNA: TGCAGCGCCGCGCTTGGGACAGGGCGATCCTACGAGCAGTACTTC
D: TRBD1
V: TRBV29-1
size: -
length: 15
J: TRBJ2-7

CDR3: CASTLGGQGQPQHF
DNA: TGTGCCAGTACCCTGGGGGGGCAGGGTCAGCCCCAGCATTTT
D: -
V: TRBV19
size: -
length: 14
J: TRBJ1-5

CDR3: CASSEREGGRRSYNEQFF
DNA: TGTGCCAGCAGTGAACGAGAGGGCGGGAGAAGATCCTACAATGAGCAGTTCTTC
D: TRBD2
V: TRBV2
size: -
length: 18
J: TRBJ2-1

CDR3: CASSIGGADEQYF
DNA: TGTGCCAGCTCAATAGGAGGTGCTGACGAGCAGTACTTC
D: -
V: TRBV18
size: -
length: 13
J: TRBJ2-7

CDR3: CASSPRSGSYNEQFF
DNA: TGTGCCAGCAGCCCACGTAGCGGGAGCTACAATGAGCAGTTCTTC
D: TRBD2
V: TRBV7-2
size: -
length: 15
J: TRBJ2-1

CDR3: CASSSTGTLFF
DNA: TGTGCCAGCAGCTCGACAGGGACCCTGTTTTTT
D: TRBD1
V: TRBV11-1
size: -
length: 11
J: TRBJ1-4

CDR3: CASSPDRGVNQPQHF
DNA: TGTGCCAGCTCACCGGACAGGGGGGTCAATCAGCCCCAGCATTTT
D: TRBD1
V: TRBV18
size: -
length: 15
J: TRBJ1-5

CDR3: CASSILLRDSDQPQHF
DNA: TGTGCCAGTAGTATTCTTCTCCGGGACAGCGATCAGCCCCAGCATTTT
D: TRBD1
V: TRBV19
size: few
length: 16
J: TRBJ1-5

CDR3: CASSSPGNEQFF
DNA: TGTGCCAGCAGCTCCCCGGGGAATGAGCAGTTCTTC
D: -
V: TRBV3-1/TRBV3-2
size: few
length: 12
J: TRBJ2-1

CDR3: CASRPNSGRNGYEQYF
DNA: TGTGCCAGCAGACCTAATAGCGGGAGGAACGGCTACGAGCAGTACTTC
D: TRBD2
V: TRBV11-2
size: -
length: 16
J: TRBJ2-7

CDR3: CASSPRQGIQETQYF
DNA: TGTGCCAGCAGCCCCCGACAGGGAATCCAAGAGACCCAGTACTTC
D: TRBD1
V: TRBV9
size: -
length: 15
J: TRBJ2-5

CDR3: CASSDGNGGPGGNTIYF
DNA: TGTGCCAGCAGCGACGGTAACGGGGGACCAGGGGGAAACACCATATATTTT
D: -
V: TRBV9
size: -
length: 17
J: TRBJ1-3

CDR3: CASSPWRGQDGNTIYF
DNA: TGTGCCAGCTCACCCTGGCGGGGGCAAGATGGAAACACCATATATTTT
D: -
V: TRBV18
size: -
length: 16
J: TRBJ1-3

CDR3: CAWSKGTPVSYEQYF
DNA: TGTGCCTGGAGCAAAGGGACACCTGTCTCCTACGAGCAGTACTTC
D: -
V: TRBV30
size: -
length: 15
J: TRBJ2-7

CDR3: CASSEEGGLDTEAFF
DNA: TGTGCCAGCAGTGAGGAAGGGGGCCTTGACACTGAAGCTTTCTTT
D: TRBD1
V: TRBV2
size: -
length: 15
J: TRBJ1-1

CDR3: CASSGQRVYRDTEAFF
DNA: TGCGCCAGCAGTGGTCAAAGGGTATACAGGGACACTGAAGCTTTCTTT
D: -
V: TRBV10-1
size: -
length: 16
J: TRBJ1-1

CDR3: CASNGQGWVATNEKLFF
DNA: TGCGCCAGCAACGGACAGGGGTGGGTTGCAACTAATGAAAAACTGTTTTTT
D: TRBD1
V: TRBV10-1
size: -
length: 17
J: TRBJ1-4